This TCR beta chain came from a study of regulatory T cells in long-lasting Graves disease. Study observations and caveats: Persistent patients had a count of shared public clonotypes (2,741) that exceeded that of new patients (approximately 1,000). Among samples with persistent disease, TRBV28, TRBJ1-2 and TRBJ2-5 were favored.

As for time point: newly diagnosed GD, antithyroid drugs for less than 3 months. With RNA extracted from PBMCs as input, the TCR library was made. Germline V CDR1 and CDR2: ENHRY, SYGVKD. The CDR3 extends over 13 amino acids. Trimming stripped 9 bases from V and 4 bases from J, with 15 bases between. The sample holds many counts of this clonotype. Antigen specificity is unknown. For TCR beta, libraries came from iRepertoire HTBI primers and Arm-PCR of CDR3 regions. In the study's own analysis: Identification across samples found approximately 60 TRBV and over 12 TRBJ segments. TCRdb itself ran the multiplex PCR reads through MiXCR, one entry per CDR3 protein. The V and J calls and clone size come from TCRdb's table, not from the authors' own analysis. The sample has 300,000 to 450,000 distinct CDR3 sequences; around a sixth are singletons.

The input for sequencing was peripheral blood mononuclear cells (PBMCs), taken at new diagnosis, from a patient treated with antithyroid drugs. The chain employs TRBV10-3 and TRBJ1-2; no reliable D call. The TCR originated in a female donor with Graves disease. The CDR3 DNA follows: TGTGCCATACGCCGGGAAGAAAGCTATGGCTACACCTTC. This gives the protein CAIRREESYGYTF.